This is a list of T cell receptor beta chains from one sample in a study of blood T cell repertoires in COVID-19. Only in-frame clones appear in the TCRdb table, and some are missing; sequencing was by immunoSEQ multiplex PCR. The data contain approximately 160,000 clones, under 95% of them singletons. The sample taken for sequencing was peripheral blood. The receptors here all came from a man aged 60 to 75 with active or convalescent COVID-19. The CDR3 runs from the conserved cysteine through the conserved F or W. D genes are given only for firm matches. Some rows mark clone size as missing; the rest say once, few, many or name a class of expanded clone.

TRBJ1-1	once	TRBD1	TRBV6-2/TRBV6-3	TGTGCCAGCAGTTACTCGAGGGACAGGGGGGGCACTGAAGCTTTCTTT	CASSYSRDRGGTEAFF
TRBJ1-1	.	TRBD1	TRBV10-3	TGTGCCATCAGGGTGGGACAGGGCACTGAAGCTTTCTTT	CAIRVGQGTEAFF
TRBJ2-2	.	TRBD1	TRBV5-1	TGCGCCAGCAGCATTACAGGGGGCGCCGACACCGGGGAGCTGTTTTTT	CASSITGGADTGELFF
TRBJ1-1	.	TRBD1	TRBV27	TGTGCCAGCAGTTTAGATGGCGGGGACAGATTGAACACTGAAGCTTTCTTT	CASSLDGGDRLNTEAFF
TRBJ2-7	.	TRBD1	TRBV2	TGTGCCAGCAGCAGAACCCGGACAGGGAAGGGTTACGAGCAGTACTTC	CASSRTRTGKGYEQYF
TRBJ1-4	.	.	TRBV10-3	TGTGCCATCAGTGTCGCACAGCATGGGGAAAAACTGTTTTTT	CAISVAQHGEKLFF
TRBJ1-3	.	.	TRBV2	TGTGCCAGCGAGGTAGCTGGAAACACCATATATTTT	CASEVAGNTIYF
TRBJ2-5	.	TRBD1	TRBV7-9	TGTGCCAGCAGCTTAAGCCGGGACAGGGACGCCCAAGAGACCCAGTACTTC	CASSLSRDRDAQETQYF
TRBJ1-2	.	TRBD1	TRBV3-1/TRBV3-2	TGTGCCAGCAGCCAAAACCTCCAGGGGGCTGTTGGCTACACCTTC	CASSQNLQGAVGYTF
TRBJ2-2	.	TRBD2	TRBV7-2	TGTGCCAGCAGCCCCCAGCCTGGGCGGGGGGGCACCGGGGAGCTGTTTTTT	CASSPQPGRGGTGELFF
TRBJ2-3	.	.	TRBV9	TGTGCCAGCAGCGTAGGACAGCCCAGCACAGATACGCAGTATTTT	CASSVGQPSTDTQYF
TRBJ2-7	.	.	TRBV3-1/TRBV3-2	TGTGCCAGCAGCCAAGATTACAGTTCCTACGAGCAGTACTTC	CASSQDYSSYEQYF
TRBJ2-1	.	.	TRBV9	TGTGCCAGCAGCCCGAGGGAAAACACCTACAATGAGCAGTTCTTC	CASSPRENTYNEQFF
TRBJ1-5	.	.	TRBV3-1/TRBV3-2	TGTGCCAGCAGCCAAGATGTTTTGGGAGGCCCGGGGGGGAAGCCCCAGCATTTT	CASSQDVLGGPGGKPQHF
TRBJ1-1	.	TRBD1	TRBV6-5	TGTGCCAGCAGTTACAGGGGACAGGGGAACACTGAAGCTTTCTTT	CASSYRGQGNTEAFF
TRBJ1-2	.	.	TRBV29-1	TGCAGCGTTGGACAGGCAAGGGGCTATGGCTACACCTTC	CSVGQARGYGYTF
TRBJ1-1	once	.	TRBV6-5	TGTGCCAGTCAGGGGAACACTGAAGCTTTCTTT	CASQGNTEAFF
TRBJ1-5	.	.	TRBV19	TGTGCCAGTAGTATAGGTTTGGGCTATCAGCCCCAGCATTTT	CASSIGLGYQPQHF
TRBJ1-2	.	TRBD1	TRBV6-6	TGTGCCAGCAGTCCAGGACAGGGTGGGAACGGAGGCTACACCTTC	CASSPGQGGNGGYTF
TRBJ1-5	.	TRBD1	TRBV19	TGTGCCAGTAGTACAGACAGGGGAAGCAATCAGCCCCAGCATTTT	CASSTDRGSNQPQHF
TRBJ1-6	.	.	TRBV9	TGTGCCAGCTCTAACGATTTGAATTCACCCCTCCACTTT	CASSNDLNSPLHF
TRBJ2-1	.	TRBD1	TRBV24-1	TGTGCCACCAGTGACCGACAGGGGTCCCCCTACAATGAGCAGTTCTTC	CATSDRQGSPYNEQFF
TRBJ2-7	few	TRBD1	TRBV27	TGTGCCAGCAGTTTATCGGGACAGGTCCTCGGCGAGCAGTACTTC	CASSLSGQVLGEQYF
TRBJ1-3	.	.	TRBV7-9	TGTGCCAGCGCTGGGCGGGACGGAGGAAAAACTGGAAACACCATATATTTT	CASAGRDGGKTGNTIYF
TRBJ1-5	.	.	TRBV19	TGTGCCAGTAGTTTCCGGGGAGGGAATCAGCCCCAGCATTTT	CASSFRGGNQPQHF
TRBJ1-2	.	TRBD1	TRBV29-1	TGCAGCGTTACGGGACAGCTCCATGGCTACACCTTC	CSVTGQLHGYTF
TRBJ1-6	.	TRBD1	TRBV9	TGTGCCAGCAGCGCCGCCGGGACAGGGGATTACCCCCTCCACTTT	CASSAAGTGDYPLHF
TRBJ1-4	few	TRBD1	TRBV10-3	TGTGCCATCAGCGCAACGACAGGGACTAATGAAAAACTGTTTTTT	CAISATTGTNEKLFF
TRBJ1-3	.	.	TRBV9	TGTGCCAGCAGCGCCAGCTCTGGAAACACCATATATTTT	CASSASSGNTIYF
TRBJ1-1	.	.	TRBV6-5	TGTGCCAGCAGATCGACACAGGCTTTAGGCTTTGAAGCTTTCTTT	CASRSTQALGFEAFF
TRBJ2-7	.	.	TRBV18	TGTGCCAGCTCTCCAGGGCGCTTAAACTACGAGCAGTACTTC	CASSPGRLNYEQYF
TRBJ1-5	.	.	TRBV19	TGTGCCAGTACCGCTGTGTACTATAGCAATCAGCCCCAGCATTTT	CASTAVYYSNQPQHF
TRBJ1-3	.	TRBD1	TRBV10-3	TGTGCCATCGGGAATACAGGGGGGACTGGAAACACCATATATTTT	CAIGNTGGTGNTIYF
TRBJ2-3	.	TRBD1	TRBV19	TGTGCCAGTAGTAAGACAGGGGTCGTCGGCACAGATACGCAGTATTTT	CASSKTGVVGTDTQYF
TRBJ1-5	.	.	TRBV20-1	TGCAGTGCTAGTGACAACAATCAGCCCCAGCATTTT	CSASDNNQPQHF
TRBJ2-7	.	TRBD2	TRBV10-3	TGTGCCATCAGCCTCTCTAGCGGGGGTTTCTACGAGCAGTACTTC	CAISLSSGGFYEQYF
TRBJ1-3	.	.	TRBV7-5	TGTGTCAGAAGCTTAGCCCAGGTGCATGGAAACACCATATATTTT	CVRSLAQVHGNTIYF
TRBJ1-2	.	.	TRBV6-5	TGTGCCAGCAGTTACTGGGCAGGGATTAACTATGGCTACACCTTC	CASSYWAGINYGYTF
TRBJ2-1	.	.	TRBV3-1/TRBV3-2	TGTGCCAGCAGCTCGCGGACAGATTACAATGAGCAGTTCTTC	CASSSRTDYNEQFF
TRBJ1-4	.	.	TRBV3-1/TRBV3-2	TGTGCCAGCAGCCAATGGGGCGAGATGACAACTAATGAAAAACTGTTTTTT	CASSQWGEMTTNEKLFF
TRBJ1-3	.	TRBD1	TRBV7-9	TGTGCCAGCAGCTTAGGGACAGGGGGAAGTGGAAACACCATATATTTT	CASSLGTGGSGNTIYF
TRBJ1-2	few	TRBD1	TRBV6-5	TGTGCCAGCAGTTCGGGACAGGGGGCAGGGGGCTACACCTTC	CASSSGQGAGGYTF
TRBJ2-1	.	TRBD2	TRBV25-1	TGTGCCAGCAGGGACACGGGACTAGTGAGGTATGAGCAGTTCTTC	CASRDTGLVRYEQFF
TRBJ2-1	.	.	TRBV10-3	TGTGCCATCAGTGAGTCGGGGGGGCGCAGTGAGCAGTTCTTC	CAISESGGRSEQFF
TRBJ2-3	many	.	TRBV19	TGTGCCAGTAGTATCCGCAAGACTAGCACAGATACGCAGTATTTT	CASSIRKTSTDTQYF
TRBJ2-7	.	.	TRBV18	TGTGCCAGCTCACTTACAGAGACCTACGAGCAGTACTTC	CASSLTETYEQYF
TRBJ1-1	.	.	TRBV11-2	TGTGCCAGCAGCTTTAGGGGGAACACTGAAGCTTTCTTT	CASSFRGNTEAFF
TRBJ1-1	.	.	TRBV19	TGTGCCAGTAGTCCCTACGGACCGGGAAGCCCTGAAGCTTTCTTT	CASSPYGPGSPEAFF